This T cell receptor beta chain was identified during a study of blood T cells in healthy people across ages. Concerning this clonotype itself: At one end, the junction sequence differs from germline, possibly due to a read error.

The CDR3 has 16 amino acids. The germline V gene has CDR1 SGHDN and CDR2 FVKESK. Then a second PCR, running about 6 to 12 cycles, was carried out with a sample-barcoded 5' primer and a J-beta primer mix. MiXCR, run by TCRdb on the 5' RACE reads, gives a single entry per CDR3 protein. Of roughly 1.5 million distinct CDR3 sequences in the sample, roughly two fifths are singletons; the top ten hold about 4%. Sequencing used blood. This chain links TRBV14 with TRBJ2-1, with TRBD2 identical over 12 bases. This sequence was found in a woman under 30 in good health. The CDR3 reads CASSQERLAGDNELFF. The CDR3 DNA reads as TGTGCCAGCAGCCAAGAGAGACTAGCGGGGGACAATGAGCTGTTCTTC.